Below, 18 T cell receptor beta chains from the same sample are listed, as sequenced in a study of T cells in women clearing cervical HPV infection. The table came from immunoSEQ multiplex PCR; TCRdb's copy has only in-frame clones and leaves some out. In all, the sample yields tens of thousands of clones. Sequenced sample: blood buffy coat. Source of these receptors: a woman aged 18-70 years with a cervical HPV16 infection that either progressed to CIN3+ or cleared (not recorded which).

With regard to this clone: The read terminates 3 residues before the CDR3 end, so the remaining end is supplied by the germline J gene. The chain is built from TRBV10-3 and TRBJ1-6; D might be TRBD1 (5 bases). The CDR3 length is 16 residues. CDR1 and CDR2 (germline): ENHRY, SYGVKD. V shed 0 bases and J shed 8 bases, with 14 bases lying between them. CDR3 protein: CAISESPGREDSPLHF. The covered CDR3 bases are TGTGCCATCAGTGAGTCCCCGGGCAGGGAAGATTCACCC.

Worth noting for this clone: The DNA ends 3 residues before the CDR3 does, and the rest of the CDR3 is filled in from the germline J gene. This rearrangement joins TRBV6-1 to TRBJ1-1, with D perhaps TRBD1 (6 bases). Trimming pared 2 bases from V and 1 base from J, leaving 11 bases between. Germline CDR1 and CDR2: MNHNS and SASEGT. The length of the CDR3 is 15 residues. The CDR3: CASSEQGLPNTEAFF. CDR3 DNA, as far as it was read: TGTGCCAGCAGTGAACAGGGGCTCCCGAACACTGAA.

Notes on this clone: The CDR3 extends 3 residues past the end of the read, so its final part is completed from the germline J gene. V and J are TRBV18 and TRBJ1-5; 9 nucleotides agree with TRBD1. This CDR3 is built from 16 residues. V was pared by 3 bases and J by 1 base, with 4 bases of the junction left unmatched. CDR1 and CDR2 (germline): KGHSH, LQKENI. Here the CDR3 reads CASSPLDRGSNQPQHF. CDR3 DNA, as far as it was read: TGTGCCAGCTCACCGCTGGACAGGGGAAGCAATCAGCCC.

About this clone: The CDR3 is cut off 3 residues early in the read; its end comes from the germline J gene. The chain uses TRBV28 and TRBJ2-7; 10 bases match TRBD1. The V segment lost 5 bases and the J segment 0 bases; nucleotides outside the gene matches: 4. The germline V gene encodes CDR1 MDHEN and CDR2 SYDVKM. The CDR3 has 15 residues. CDR3 bases read: TGTGCCAGCAGTCCGGGACAGGGGCTCTCCTACGAG. This gives the protein CASSPGQGLSYE. The whole CDR3 region reads CASSPGQGLSYEQYF.

A remark on this clone: At one end the junction does not follow the germline gene, possibly because of a read error. From the germline J gene comes the end of the CDR3, since the read stops 3 residues before it. The same CDR3 is also encoded by other DNA sequences in this sample. This sequence joins TRBV5-1 and TRBJ1-3; D is undetermined. The CDR3 length is 16 residues. The germline gives CDR1 SGHRS, CDR2 YFSETQ. The CDR3 here is CASSPDTGFSGNTIYF. CDR3 DNA (partial): TGCGCCAGCAGCCCCGACACCGGTTTCTCTGGAAACACA.

Details on this clone: The junction shows a germline mismatch at one end, possibly a read error. The read finishes 3 residues shy of the CDR3 end, and the germline J gene is used to complete it. The chain carries TRBV4-2 and TRBJ1-5; TRBD1 is a possible D gene (5 bases). The CDR3 loop spans 14 amino acids. Germline loops: CDR1 LGHNA, CDR2 YNFKEQ. The chain's CDR3 is CASSQEPRDQPQHF. CDR3 bases read: TGCGCCAGCAGCCAAGAGCCCAGGGATCAGCCC.

A note on this clone: The read terminates 3 residues ahead of where the CDR3 ends, so the germline J gene completes it. The chain uses TRBV12-3 or TRBV12-4 and TRBJ1-4; 7 positions match TRBD1. The ends lost 3 bases at V and 5 bases at J; junction bases unmatched: 12. The CDR3 loop spans 17 amino acids. CDR3 DNA (partial): TGTGCCAGCAGTTTCGGTTCTCGGACAGGACCAAATGAAAAA. This sequence encodes CASSFGSRTGPNEK. The entire CDR3 protein reads CASSFGSRTGPNEKLFF.

Notes on this clone: The DNA ends 3 residues before the CDR3 does, and the rest of the CDR3 is filled in from the germline J gene. The chain is built from TRBV7-9 and TRBJ2-3, with D perhaps matching TRBD2 (6 bases). The V and J ends lost 3 bases and 2 bases respectively, with 9 bases between them. The length of the CDR3 is 14 residues. Germline assignment: CDR1 SEHNR and CDR2 FQNEAQ (reference sequence). Incomplete CDR3 DNA: TGTGCCAGCAGCTTTGGCGGGGCCACAGATACG. It codes for CASSFGGATDT. The entire CDR3 protein is CASSFGGATDTQYF.

This clone is classed as medium-sized by frequency. The DNA ends 3 residues before the CDR3 does, and the rest of the CDR3 is filled in from the germline J gene. The chain combines TRBV7-3 with TRBJ2-3, with TRBD1 matching 8 bases. Germline V CDR1 and CDR2: SGHTA, FQGTGA. Trimming at V came to 2 bases and at J to 7 bases, leaving 5 bases not matched to a gene. CDR3 length: 14 residues. CDR3 DNA (partial): TGTGCCAGCAGCTTAGCAGGGGGCACGAATACG. It encodes CASSLAGGTNT. The full-length CDR3 reads as CASSLAGGTNTQYF.

Turning to this clone: With the read ending 3 residues before the CDR3 end, the germline J gene is used to fill in that end. The V and J genes are TRBV20-1 and TRBJ2-3, with 7 bases lining up with TRBD1. The CDR3 contains 15 residues. V lost 5 bases, J lost 0 bases, and 8 bases stayed unmatched. The germline gives CDR1 DFQATT, CDR2 SNEGSKA (reference sequence). Partial CDR3 DNA: TGCAGTGCTGACCTGGGACAGTGGAGCACAGATACG. It translates to CSADLGQWSTDT. The full CDR3 is CSADLGQWSTDTQYF.

Remarks on this clone: The CDR3 goes on 3 residues after the read ends, and that part is filled in from the germline J gene. V and J are TRBV6-2 or TRBV6-3 and TRBJ2-6; possibly TRBD2 for D (6 bases). CDR3 length: 15 amino acids. Trimming left V 7 bases short and J 2 bases short, with 12 bases between. CDR1 MNHEY and CDR2 SVGEGT come from the germline V gene. The part of the CDR3 DNA that was read is TGTGCCAGCACTAACTGGGGGGCTGGGGCCAACGTC. Protein: CASTNWGAGANV. The complete CDR3 sequence is CASTNWGAGANVLTF.

On this clone itself: The CDR3 is cut off 3 residues early in the read; its end comes from the germline J gene. This chain joins TRBV18 and TRBJ2-1; 7 bases are a match to TRBD1. The length of the CDR3 is 16 residues. Trimming at V came to 0 bases and at J to 4 bases, leaving 6 bases not matched to a gene. Germline V gene sequence: CDR1 KGHSH, CDR2 LQKENI. The CDR3 DNA, read in part, is TGTGCCAGCTCACCACCGGCAGGGGGAACATACAATGAG. Translated: CASSPPAGGTYNE. The CDR3 reads in full as CASSPPAGGTYNEQFF.

Details on this clone: Coverage ceases 3 residues before the CDR3 finishes, and the germline J gene fills in the end. The V call is TRBV20-1, the J call TRBJ1-2; 10 positions agree with TRBD1. The CDR3 loop spans 12 amino acids. Looked up from germline, CDR1 is DFQATT and CDR2 is SNEGSKA (reference sequence). J gave up 6 bases and V 5 bases, and 3 bases lay outside the gene matches. The CDR3 region is CSAGDRGHGYTF. Partial CDR3 DNA: TGCAGTGCTGGCGACAGGGGGCATGGC.

About this clone: The read comes to an end 3 residues before the CDR3 does, leaving the germline J gene to fill in the end. The genes are TRBV14 and TRBJ1-1, with TRBD1 as a possible D gene (5 bases). V was shortened by 4 bases and J by 5 bases, with 17 bases between the two germline ends. The CDR3 is 15 residues long. The germline V gene encodes CDR1 SGHDN and CDR2 FVKESK. Incomplete CDR3 DNA: TGTGCCAGCAGCCCCACCCGATGGGGGGGTACTGAA. As protein: CASSPTRWGGTE. The whole CDR3 protein is CASSPTRWGGTEAFF.

Notes on this clone: The CDR3 end is not reached by the read, which stops 3 residues before it; the germline J gene fills it in. The V call is TRBV6-2 or TRBV6-3, the J call TRBJ1-1; D unresolved. Germline-derived CDR1 and CDR2 are MNHEY and SVGEGT. The CDR3 has 13 amino acids. The V and J ends lost 6 bases and 4 bases respectively, with 12 bases between them. CDR3 protein: CASRGNRGTEAFF. CDR3 bases read: TGTGCCAGCAGGGGGAACCGGGGCACTGAA.

A remark on this clone: The observed sequence ends 3 residues before the CDR3 terminus, with the missing tail filled in from the germline J gene. The genes are TRBV18 and TRBJ1-1; TRBD1 agrees at 7 bases. With 5 bases clipped from V and 2 bases from J, the junction kept 2 bases outside the gene matches. CDR3 length equals 13 residues. The V gene's germline CDR1 is KGHSH and CDR2 LQKENI. Partial CDR3 DNA: TGTGCCAGCTCAGGACAGGCTAACACTGAA. Residues: CASSGQANTE. In full, the CDR3 is CASSGQANTEAFF.

Details on this clone: The read gets to within 3 residues of the CDR3 end, and the germline J gene fills in the rest. The chain recombines TRBV20-1 with TRBJ2-2; the match to TRBD2 covers 9 bases. CDR1 and CDR2 from the germline V gene are DFQATT and SNEGSKA (reference sequence). The CDR3 loop spans 15 amino acids. V gave up 3 bases and J gave up 6 bases; unmatched junction bases: 8. The covered CDR3 bases are TGCAGTGCTAGTAGAGCGGGGGGTTTCTCCGGGGAG. Residues: CSASRAGGFSGE. The complete CDR3 reads CSASRAGGFSGELFF.

A note on this clone: The sequenced fragment ends 3 residues before the CDR3 boundary, so the rest is inferred from the germline J gene. This chain joins TRBV28 and TRBJ2-3, with a possible D match to TRBD2 (6 bases). CDR3 length: 14 residues. Trimming took off 5 bases at V and 0 bases at J, with 9 bases between the two ends. Germline V lookup: CDR1 MDHEN, CDR2 SYDVKM. CDR3 region: CASSQGGSTDTQYF. The sequenced part of the CDR3 DNA is TGTGCCAGCAGTCAGGGAGGAAGCACAGATACG.